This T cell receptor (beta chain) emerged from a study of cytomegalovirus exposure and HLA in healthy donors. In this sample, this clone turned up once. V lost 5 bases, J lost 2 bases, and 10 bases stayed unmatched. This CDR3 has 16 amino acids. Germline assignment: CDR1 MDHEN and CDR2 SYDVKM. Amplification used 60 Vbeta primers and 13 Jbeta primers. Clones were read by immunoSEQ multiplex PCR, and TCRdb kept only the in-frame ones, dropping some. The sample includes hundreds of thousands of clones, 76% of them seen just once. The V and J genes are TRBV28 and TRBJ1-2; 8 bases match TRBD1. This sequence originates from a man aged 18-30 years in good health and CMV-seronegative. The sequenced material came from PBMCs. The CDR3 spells CASSPYGQGGNYGYTF. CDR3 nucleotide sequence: TGTGCCAGCAGTCCTTATGGACAGGGAGGAAACTATGGCTACACCTTC.